This record concerns one T cell receptor beta chain sequence. Sequencing used immunoSEQ multiplex PCR; TCRdb keeps in-frame clones, though not all of them. The repertoire holds some 130,000 clones, with approximately 80% as singletons. Germline-derived CDR1 and CDR2 are MNHEY and SMNVEV (reference sequence). This CDR3 is built from 15 residues. Trimming left V 1 base short and J 3 bases short, with 7 bases between. These data originate in a study of blood T cell repertoires in COVID-19. This rearrangement joins TRBV27 to TRBJ1-6; no clear D gene. What was sequenced was peripheral blood. This sequence originates from a man between 65 and 79 years old with acute or convalescent COVID-19. CDR3 in DNA: TGTGCCAGCAGTTTATTCCCGGTCTATAATTCACCCCTCCACTTT. It is translated as CASSLFPVYNSPLHF.